A single sample gave rise to the 10 T cell receptor beta chains below, sequenced in a study of T cell repertoires in cytomegalovirus infection. Their recognized antigens are unknown. TCRdb re-derived calls from the reads in MiXCR, one entry per CDR3 protein. Counted here are 45,000 to 55,000 distinct CDR3 sequences, 21% occurring once; the ten biggest clones make up 85% to 90%. The starting material was CD8+ T cells from cultured PBMCs, obtained from culture after CMV antigen stimulation. All receptors derive from a human donor in good health (CMV status not recorded). Some clones in this sample may be carry-over from other donors' samples.

The chain combines TRBV27 with TRBJ2-3, with D possibly being TRBD2 (6 bases). Trimming removed 7 bases at V and 2 bases at J, with 16 bases between. The CDR3 is made up of 15 amino acids. Germline V gives CDR1 MNHEY, CDR2 SMNVEV (reference sequence). The DNA of the CDR3 is TGTGCCAGCACCCCCGGGAGCGGCTTCACAGATACGCAGTATTTT. Its protein product is CASTPGSGFTDTQYF.

V and J are TRBV7-9 and TRBJ2-1; 10 nucleotides line up with TRBD2. V was clipped by 5 bases and J by 2 bases; unmatched bases: 3. The CDR3 is made up of 15 amino acids. Germline V gene lookup returns CDR1 SEHNR and CDR2 FQNEAQ (reference sequence). The CDR3 region has the DNA TGTGCCAGCAGCACCGGGACTAGCGCCTACAATGAGCAGTTCTTC. Residues: CASSTGTSAYNEQFF.

This clonotype was picked up a small number of times. J is TRBJ2-3 and V is TRBV12-3 or TRBV12-4, with 9 bases that match TRBD1. The CDR3 spans 15 residues. With V trimmed by 4 bases and J by 1 base, 3 bases remained unmatched. The CDR3 nucleotides read TGTGCCAGCAGTTGGGGACAGGGTGGCACAGATACGCAGTATTTT. Translating gives CASSWGQGGTDTQYF.

The gene calls are TRBV6-2 or TRBV6-3 and TRBJ1-1; TRBD1 matches 7 bases. The CDR3 is 16 amino acids. Germline values: CDR1 MNHEY, CDR2 SVGEGT. J gave up 10 bases and V 3 bases, and 17 bases lay outside the gene matches. The CDR3 reads CASSYLGGTVYGGAFF. CDR3 coding DNA: TGTGCCAGCAGTTATTTGGGTGGGACAGTATACGGCGGAGCTTTCTTT.

This clonotype was seen a handful of times. The V and J genes are TRBV12-5 and TRBJ2-2; D call uncertain. With 6 bases removed from V and 5 bases from J, the gap between germline ends came to 13 bases. The germline CDR1 and CDR2 sequences are LGHNT and FRNRAP. The length of the CDR3 is 14 residues. CDR3 sequence: CASGPQGRTGELFF. For the CDR3, the DNA is TGTGCTAGTGGGCCCCAAGGAAGGACCGGGGAGCTGTTTTTT.

At least ten counts were recorded for this clonotype. The rearrangement joins TRBV6-2 or TRBV6-3 to TRBJ2-3; perhaps TRBD2 as D (6 bases). From germline, CDR1 is MNHEY and CDR2 SVGEGT. V was clipped by 4 bases and J by 7 bases, with 18 bases between them. This CDR3 region has 15 residues. CDR3 DNA sequence: TGTGCCAGCAGTTCTCGGAGGGATCACTTGTATACGCAGTATTTT. This encodes CASSSRRDHLYTQYF.

The V gene is TRBV11-1, the J gene TRBJ2-4; 9 bases match TRBD2. The CDR3 has 15 residues. V shed 6 bases and J 3 bases; nucleotides not matched to a gene: 6. Germline V gene lookup returns CDR1 SGHAT and CDR2 FQDESV (reference sequence). CDR3 DNA sequence: TGTGCCAGCAGTAAGGGACTAGCCTACAAAAACATTCAGTACTTC. It yields the protein CASSKGLAYKNIQYF. Full variable domain (outside the CDR3, taken from reference TRBV11-1 and TRBJ2-4): EAEVAQSPRYKITEKSQAVAFWCDPISGHATLYWYRQILGQGPELLVQFQDESVVDDSQLPKDRFSAERLKGVDSTLKIQPAELGDSAMYLCASSKGLAYKNIQYFGAGTRLSVL.

The gene calls are TRBV7-2 and TRBJ2-1; D not certain. This CDR3 has 15 residues. V dropped 6 bases and J dropped 6 bases, with 18 bases sitting between them. Germline V gene data show CDR1 as SGHTA and CDR2 as FQGNSA. CDR3 amino acids: CASRASFALFNEQFF. As DNA, the CDR3 is TGTGCCAGCAGGGCATCGTTTGCGCTATTCAATGAGCAGTTCTTC.

The genes are TRBV28 and TRBJ1-5, with unresolved D. Germline CDR1 MDHEN, CDR2 SYDVKM. The CDR3 is made up of 15 amino acids. V gave up 5 bases and J gave up 2 bases, with 13 bases separating them. This chain's CDR3 is CASSPPAGGNQPQHF. CDR3 nucleotide sequence: TGTGCCAGCAGTCCCCCGGCTGGGGGCAATCAGCCCCAGCATTTT.

This chain uses TRBV7-6 with TRBJ1-1; D not certain. Trimming removed 5 bases at V and 6 bases at J, with 13 bases between. The germline V gene has CDR1 SGHVS and CDR2 FNYEAQ. CDR3 size: 13 residues. The CDR3 loop reads CASSPRTDSEAFF. In nucleotides, the CDR3 is TGTGCCAGCAGCCCAAGGACGGACTCTGAAGCTTTCTTT.